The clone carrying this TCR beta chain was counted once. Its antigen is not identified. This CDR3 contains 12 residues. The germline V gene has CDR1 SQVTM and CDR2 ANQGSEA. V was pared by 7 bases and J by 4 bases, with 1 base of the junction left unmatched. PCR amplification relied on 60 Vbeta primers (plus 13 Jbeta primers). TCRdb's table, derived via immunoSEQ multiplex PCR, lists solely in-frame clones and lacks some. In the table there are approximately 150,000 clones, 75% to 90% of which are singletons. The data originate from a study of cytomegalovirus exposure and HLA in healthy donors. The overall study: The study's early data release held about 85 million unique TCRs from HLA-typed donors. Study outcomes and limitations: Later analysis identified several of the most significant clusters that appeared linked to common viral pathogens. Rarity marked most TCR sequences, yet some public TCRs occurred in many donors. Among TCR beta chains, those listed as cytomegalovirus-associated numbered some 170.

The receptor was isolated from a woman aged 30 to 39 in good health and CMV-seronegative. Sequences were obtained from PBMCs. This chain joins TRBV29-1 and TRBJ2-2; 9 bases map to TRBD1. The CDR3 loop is CSGTGATGELFF. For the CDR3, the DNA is TGCAGCGGGACAGGGGCCACCGGGGAGCTGTTTTTT.